Listed here is a single T cell receptor (beta chain). The sample comes from a study of post-analysis software for immune sequencing data. Included in the TCR beta cDNA libraries were unique molecular identifiers. Each CDR3 protein is one row after TCRdb ran MiXCR on the PCR reads. The profile shows around 700,000 distinct CDR3 sequences, approximately 59% of them singletons. The specimen was blood. The sequence was obtained from a girl under 10 years old with multiple sclerosis.

The chain's CDR3 is CATSDRDREYNEQFF. The CDR3 DNA follows: TGTGCCACCAGTGATCGGGACAGAGAATACAATGAGCAGTTCTTC. This chain connects TRBV24-1 to TRBJ2-1; 7 nucleotides line up with TRBD1. The germline CDR1 and CDR2 sequences are KGHDR and SFDVKD. This CDR3 region has 15 residues. V was clipped by 3 bases and J by 4 bases; unmatched bases: 5.